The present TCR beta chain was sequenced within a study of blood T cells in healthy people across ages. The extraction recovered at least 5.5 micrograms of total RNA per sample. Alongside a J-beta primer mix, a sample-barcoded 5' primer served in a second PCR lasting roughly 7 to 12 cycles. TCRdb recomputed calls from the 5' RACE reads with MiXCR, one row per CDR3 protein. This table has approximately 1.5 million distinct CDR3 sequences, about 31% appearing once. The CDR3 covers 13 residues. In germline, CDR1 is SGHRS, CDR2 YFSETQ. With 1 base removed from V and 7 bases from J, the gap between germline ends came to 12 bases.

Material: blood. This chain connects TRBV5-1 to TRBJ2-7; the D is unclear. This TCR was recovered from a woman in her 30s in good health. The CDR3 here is CASSLPTHNEQYF. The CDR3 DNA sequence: TGCGCCAGCAGCTTGCCTACTCACAATGAGCAGTACTTC.